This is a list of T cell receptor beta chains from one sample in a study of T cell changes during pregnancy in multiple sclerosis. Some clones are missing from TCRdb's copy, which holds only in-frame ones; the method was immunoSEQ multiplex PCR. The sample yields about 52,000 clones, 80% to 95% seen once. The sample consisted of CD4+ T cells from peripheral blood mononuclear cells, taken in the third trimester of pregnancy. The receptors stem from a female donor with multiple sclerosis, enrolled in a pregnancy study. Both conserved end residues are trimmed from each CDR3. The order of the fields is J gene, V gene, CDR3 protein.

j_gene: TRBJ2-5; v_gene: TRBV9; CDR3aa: ASSISGGQETQY
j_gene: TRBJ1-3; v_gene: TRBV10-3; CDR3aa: AISDPGGGGNTIY
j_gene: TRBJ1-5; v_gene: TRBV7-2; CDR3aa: ASSQTGVSQPQH
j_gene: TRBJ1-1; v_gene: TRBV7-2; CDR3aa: ASSPGRGTEAF
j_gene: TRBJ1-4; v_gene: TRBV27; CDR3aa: ASSYGGRLNEKLF
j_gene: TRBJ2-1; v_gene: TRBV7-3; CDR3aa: ASSLNVGAGVGEQF
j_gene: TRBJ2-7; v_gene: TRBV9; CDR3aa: ASSVGPAGGYEQY
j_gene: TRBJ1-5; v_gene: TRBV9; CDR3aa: ASSPRDRDNQPQH
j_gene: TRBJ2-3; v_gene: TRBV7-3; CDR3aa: ASSLFGGGATDTQY
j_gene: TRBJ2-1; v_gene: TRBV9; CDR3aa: ASSVRDSNEQF
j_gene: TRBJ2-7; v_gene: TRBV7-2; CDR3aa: ASSFGTRNYEQY
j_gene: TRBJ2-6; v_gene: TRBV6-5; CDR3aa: ASSSTGGSGANVLT
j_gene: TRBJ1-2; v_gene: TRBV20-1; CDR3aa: SAVPFGGYT
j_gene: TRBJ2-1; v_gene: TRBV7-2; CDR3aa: ASSLSRSGEQF
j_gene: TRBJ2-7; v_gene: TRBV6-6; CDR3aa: ASSPGQYEQY
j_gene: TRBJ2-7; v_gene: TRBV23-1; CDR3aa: ASSLARGTYEQY
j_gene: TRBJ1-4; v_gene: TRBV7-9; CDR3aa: ASSLAQGNEKLF